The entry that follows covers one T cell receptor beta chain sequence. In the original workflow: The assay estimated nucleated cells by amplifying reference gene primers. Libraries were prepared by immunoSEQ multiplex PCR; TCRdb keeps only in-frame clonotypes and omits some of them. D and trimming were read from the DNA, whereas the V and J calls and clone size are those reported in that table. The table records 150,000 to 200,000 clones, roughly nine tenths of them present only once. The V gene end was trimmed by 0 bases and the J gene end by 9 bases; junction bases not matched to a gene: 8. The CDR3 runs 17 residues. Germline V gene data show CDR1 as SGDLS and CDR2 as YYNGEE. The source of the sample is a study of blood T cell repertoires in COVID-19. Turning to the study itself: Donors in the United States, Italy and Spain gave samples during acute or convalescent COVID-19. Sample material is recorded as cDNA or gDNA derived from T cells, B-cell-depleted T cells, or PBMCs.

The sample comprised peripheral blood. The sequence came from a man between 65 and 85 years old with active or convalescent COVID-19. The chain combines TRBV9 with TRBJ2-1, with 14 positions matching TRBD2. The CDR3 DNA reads TGTGCCAGCAGCGTAGGGACTAGCGGGGGGTCGGATGTTGAGCAGTTCTTC. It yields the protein CASSVGTSGGSDVEQFF.